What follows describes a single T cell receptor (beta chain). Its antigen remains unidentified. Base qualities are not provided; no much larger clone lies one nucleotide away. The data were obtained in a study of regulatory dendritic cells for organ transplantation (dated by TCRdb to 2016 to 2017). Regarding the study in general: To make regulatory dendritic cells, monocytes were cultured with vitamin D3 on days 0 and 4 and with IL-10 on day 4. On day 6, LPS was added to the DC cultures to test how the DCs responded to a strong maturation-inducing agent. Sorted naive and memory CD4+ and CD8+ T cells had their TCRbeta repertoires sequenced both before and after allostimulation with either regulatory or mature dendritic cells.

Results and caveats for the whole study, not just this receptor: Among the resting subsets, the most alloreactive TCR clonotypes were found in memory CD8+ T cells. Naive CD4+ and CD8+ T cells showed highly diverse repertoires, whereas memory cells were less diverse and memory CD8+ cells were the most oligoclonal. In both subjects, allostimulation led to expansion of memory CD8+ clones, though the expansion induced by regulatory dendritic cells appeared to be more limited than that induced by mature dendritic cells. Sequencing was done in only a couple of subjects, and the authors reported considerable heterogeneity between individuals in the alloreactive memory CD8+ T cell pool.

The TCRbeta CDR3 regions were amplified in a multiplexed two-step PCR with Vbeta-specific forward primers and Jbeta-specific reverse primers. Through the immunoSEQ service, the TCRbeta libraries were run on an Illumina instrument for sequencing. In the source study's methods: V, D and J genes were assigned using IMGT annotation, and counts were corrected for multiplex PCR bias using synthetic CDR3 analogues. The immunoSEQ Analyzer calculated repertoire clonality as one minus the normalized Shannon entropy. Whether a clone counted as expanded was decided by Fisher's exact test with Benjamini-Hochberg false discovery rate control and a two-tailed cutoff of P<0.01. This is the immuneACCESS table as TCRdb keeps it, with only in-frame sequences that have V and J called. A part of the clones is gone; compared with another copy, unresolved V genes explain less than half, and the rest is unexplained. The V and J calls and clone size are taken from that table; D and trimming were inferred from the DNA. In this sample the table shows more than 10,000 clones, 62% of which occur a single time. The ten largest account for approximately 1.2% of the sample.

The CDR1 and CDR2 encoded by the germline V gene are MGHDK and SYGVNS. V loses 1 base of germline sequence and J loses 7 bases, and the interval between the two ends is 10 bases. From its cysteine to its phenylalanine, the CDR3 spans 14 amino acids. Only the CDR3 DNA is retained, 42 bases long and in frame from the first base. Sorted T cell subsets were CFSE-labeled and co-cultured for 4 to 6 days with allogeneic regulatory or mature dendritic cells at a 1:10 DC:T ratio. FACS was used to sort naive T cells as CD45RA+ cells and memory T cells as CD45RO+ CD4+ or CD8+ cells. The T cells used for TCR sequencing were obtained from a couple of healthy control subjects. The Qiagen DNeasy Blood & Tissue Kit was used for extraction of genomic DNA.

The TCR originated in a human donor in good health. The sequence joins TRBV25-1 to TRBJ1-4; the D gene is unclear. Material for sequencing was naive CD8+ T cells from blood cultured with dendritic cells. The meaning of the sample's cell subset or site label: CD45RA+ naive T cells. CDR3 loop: CASSEFGIGEKLFF. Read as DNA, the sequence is TGTGCCAGCAGTGAATTCGGGATAGGTGAAAAACTGTTTTTT.